A single sample is the source of the 18 T cell receptor beta chains below, sequenced in a study of response to subunit inactivated influenza vaccine. Each CDR3 protein gets one entry after TCRdb re-called the RT-PCR reads with MiXCR. The data show 400,000 to 650,000 distinct CDR3 sequences, approximately 7.7% seen once. This sample comprised PBMCs from blood, obtained around 25 months after vaccination. The origin of the receptors is a man aged 45 to 70 who received an inactivated influenza vaccine.

This clonotype has more than one count but fewer than ten. V and J are TRBV7-2 and TRBJ2-1; 8 bases are a match to TRBD2. The germline gives CDR1 SGHTA, CDR2 FQGNSA. The CDR3 runs to 15 residues. The ends lost 5 bases at V and 6 bases at J; junction bases unmatched: 9. The CDR3 DNA sequence: TGTGCCAGCAGCGCTCGGGCAGCGGGGGTCAATGAGCAGTTCTTC. Protein product: CASSARAAGVNEQFF.

This clonotype came up many times. The chain has TRBV2 and TRBJ1-4, with 7 bases identical to TRBD1. Unmatched junction bases numbered 7, after V lost 5 bases and J lost 7 bases. The CDR3 runs 14 residues. Germline V gives CDR1 SNHLY, CDR2 FYNNEI. CDR3 sequence (DNA): TGTGCCAGCAGTCGACAGGGAGCTCCTGAAAAACTGTTTTTT. It specifies CASSRQGAPEKLFF.

The table lists this clonotype with many counts. This chain connects TRBV12-3 or TRBV12-4 to TRBJ1-3; no firm D call. CDR3 length: 13 amino acids. V was clipped by 6 bases and J by 2 bases, with 8 bases between them. The CDR3 DNA follows: TGTGCCAGCAGACCCAGAACTGGAAACACCATATATTTT. Encoded protein: CASRPRTGNTIYF.

V and J are TRBV7-9 and TRBJ1-6; D is uncertain. V dropped 5 bases and J dropped 9 bases, with 8 bases sitting between them. The CDR3 is 12 amino acids. Germline-derived CDR1 and CDR2 are SEHNR and FQNEAQ (reference sequence). CDR3 residues: CASSPGISPLHF. As DNA, the CDR3 is TGTGCCAGCAGCCCGGGGATTTCACCCCTCCACTTT.

This clonotype came up many times. This chain connects TRBV4-3 to TRBJ2-1, with D possibly TRBD2 on 6 matching bases. Germline CDR1 LGHNA, CDR2 YSLEER. Trimming pared 0 bases from V and 2 bases from J, leaving 8 bases between. The CDR3 has 15 residues. In DNA form, the CDR3 reads TGCGCCAGCAGCCAAGAACTAGCCGCCTACAATGAGCAGTTCTTC. It yields the protein CASSQELAAYNEQFF.

The chain carries TRBV10-3 and TRBJ2-3; D unclear. The CDR3 runs to 14 residues. The ends were cut back, 2 bases at V and 2 bases at J, with 8 bases in the middle. Germline V lookup: CDR1 ENHRY, CDR2 SYGVKD. The CDR3 DNA is TGTGCCATCAGTGAGCTGGCTACCACAGATACGCAGTATTTT. Translating it yields CAISELATTDTQYF.

This clonotype was recorded a few times. The chain combines TRBV4-3 with TRBJ2-5; D unresolved. Trimming took off 0 bases at V and 2 bases at J, with 7 bases between the two ends. Looked up from germline, CDR1 is LGHNA and CDR2 is YSLEER. There are 14 residues in the CDR3. Written as DNA, the CDR3 is TGCGCCAGCAGCCAAGAGGCGGTGCAAGAGACCCAGTACTTC. Translated, it gives CASSQEAVQETQYF.

In the case of this clonotype: Relative to the germline gene, one junction end is altered; a read error may explain this. This chain links TRBV20-1 with TRBJ2-1; 10 bases align to TRBD2. CDR3 size: 17 residues. Germline V gene data show CDR1 as DFQATT and CDR2 as SNEGSKA (reference sequence). The CDR3 loop is CSAKLGLAGVTYKEQFF. For the CDR3, the DNA is TGCAGTGCTAAGCTTGGGCTAGCGGGGGTAACCTACAAAGAGCAGTTCTTC.

The sample holds a few counts of this clonotype. This chain connects TRBV7-2 to TRBJ2-2; TRBD2 matches at 7 bases. The CDR3 length is 15 residues. After removal of 5 bases from V and 5 bases from J, the junction contained 8 bases not matched to a gene. Germline V gene lookup returns CDR1 SGHTA and CDR2 FQGNSA. The CDR3 DNA is TGTGCCAGCAGCCTCGGTGGGGGAGGGACCGGGGAGCTGTTTTTT. Amino acids: CASSLGGGGTGELFF.

This clonotype was seen many times. This chain links TRBV4-1 with TRBJ1-1; no clear D gene. Trimming removed 5 bases from V and 5 bases from J, with 12 bases in between. The CDR3 consists of 13 residues. Germline CDR1 and CDR2: MGHRA and YSYEKL. CDR3: CASSAAQSTEAFF. The DNA for the CDR3 is TGCGCCAGCAGCGCCGCCCAGAGTACTGAAGCTTTCTTT.

The chain joins TRBV7-6 to TRBJ2-3; D is uncertain. The CDR3 runs 12 residues. Germline V lookup: CDR1 SGHVS, CDR2 FNYEAQ. Trimming pared 1 base from V and 10 bases from J, leaving 9 bases between. For the CDR3, the DNA is TGTGCCAGCAGCTTAGATAGGGTGCCGCAGTATTTT. Translated: CASSLDRVPQYF.

This clonotype was seen only a few times. A much larger clone lies a single base off, so this may be a read error. The rearrangement uses TRBV20-1 and TRBJ1-1; no clear D gene. The V gene lost 3 bases and the J gene lost 3 bases, with 5 bases spanning the gap. Looked up from germline, CDR1 is DFQATT and CDR2 is SNEGSKA (reference sequence). This CDR3 comprises 11 residues. The CDR3 loop is CSARWDTEAFF. CDR3 sequence (DNA): TGCAGTGCTAGGTGGGACACTGAAGCTTTCTTT.

This clonotype was seen at least ten times. The rearrangement links TRBV5-1 to TRBJ2-5, with D tentatively TRBD2 (5 bases). V gave up 0 bases and J gave up 3 bases, with 9 bases separating them. CDR1 and CDR2 (germline): SGHRS, YFSETQ. CDR3 length: 14 amino acids. The CDR3 sequence is CASSLANGEETQYF. The DNA of the CDR3 is TGCGCCAGCAGCTTGGCCAACGGGGAAGAGACCCAGTACTTC.

V gene TRBV29-1 combines with J gene TRBJ2-1; D may be TRBD1 or TRBD2 (5 bases each). This CDR3 is 15 amino acids long. The ends were cut back, 6 bases at V and 1 base at J, with 16 bases in the middle. Germline V lookup: CDR1 SQVTM, CDR2 ANQGSEA. CDR3 loop: CSVDTGLTSYNEQFF. Written as DNA, the CDR3 is TGCAGCGTCGACACAGGACTGACATCCTACAATGAGCAGTTCTTC.

This clonotype came up many times. The genes are TRBV6-2 or TRBV6-3 and TRBJ2-3; TRBD1 or TRBD2 may be the D gene (5 bases each). The germline CDR1 and CDR2 sequences are MNHEY and SVGEGT. CDR3 length: 14 amino acids. V dropped 6 bases and J dropped 3 bases, with 13 bases sitting between them. The CDR3 protein is CASRWDGPTDTQYF. CDR3 nucleotide sequence: TGTGCCAGCAGGTGGGACGGACCAACAGATACGCAGTATTTT.

V gene TRBV20-1 combines with J gene TRBJ2-7, with 13 bases identical to TRBD2. Germline lookup yields CDR1 DFQATT and CDR2 SNEGSKA (reference sequence). Germline trimming cut 5 bases from V and 4 bases from J; bases unmatched to any gene: 5. The CDR3 is 14 amino acids. CDR3 in amino acids: CSARTSGRGYEQYF. As DNA, the CDR3 is TGCAGTGCTCGAACTAGCGGGAGGGGGTACGAGCAGTACTTC.

At least ten counts were recorded for this clonotype. The chain joins TRBV11-2 to TRBJ2-3, with 10 positions matching TRBD2. J gave up 4 bases and V 5 bases, and 6 bases lay outside the gene matches. This CDR3 has 15 residues. Germline V gene sequence: CDR1 SGHAT, CDR2 FQNNGV. The CDR3 coding sequence is TGTGCCAGCAGCCATAGCGGGGGGTTTTCAGATACGCAGTATTTT. Encoded protein: CASSHSGGFSDTQYF.

This chain uses TRBV28 with TRBJ2-7; a possible D gene is TRBD1 (5 bases). V was trimmed by 3 bases and J by 2 bases, leaving 11 bases between them. CDR1 and CDR2 from the germline V gene are MDHEN and SYDVKM. This CDR3 has 14 residues. The CDR3 nucleotides are TGTGCCAGCAGTTTGGCCAGGGAAGCCTACGAGCAGTACTTC. Translation: CASSLAREAYEQYF. The variable domain in full, completed from reference TRBV28 and TRBJ2-7, reads DVKVTQSSRYLVKRTGEKVFLECVQDMDHENMFWYRQDPGLGLRLIYFSYDVKMKEKGDIPEGYSVSREKKERFSLILESASTNQTSMYLCASSLAREAYEQYFGPGTRLTVT.